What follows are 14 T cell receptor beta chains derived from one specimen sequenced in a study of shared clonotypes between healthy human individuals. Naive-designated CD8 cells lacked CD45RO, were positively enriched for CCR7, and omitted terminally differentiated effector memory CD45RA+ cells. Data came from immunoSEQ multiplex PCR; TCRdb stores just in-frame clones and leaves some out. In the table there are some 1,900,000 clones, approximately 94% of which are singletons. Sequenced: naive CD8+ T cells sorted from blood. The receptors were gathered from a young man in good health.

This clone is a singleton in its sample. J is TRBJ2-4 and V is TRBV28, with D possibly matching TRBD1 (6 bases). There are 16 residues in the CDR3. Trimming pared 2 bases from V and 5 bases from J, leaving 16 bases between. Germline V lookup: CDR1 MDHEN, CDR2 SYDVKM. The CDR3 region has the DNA TGTGCCAGCAGTTTAGAAACTACAGGGACCCAAAACATTCAGTACTTC. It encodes CASSLETTGTQNIQYF.

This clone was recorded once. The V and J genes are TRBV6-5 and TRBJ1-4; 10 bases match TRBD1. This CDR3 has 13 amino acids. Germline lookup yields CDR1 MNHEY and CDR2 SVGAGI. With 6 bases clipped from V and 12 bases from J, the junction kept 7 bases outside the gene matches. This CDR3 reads CASSPSGTGELFF. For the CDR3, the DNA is TGTGCCAGCAGCCCTTCGGGGACAGGGGAACTGTTTTTT.

CDR3 DNA: TGTGCCAGCAGCTCCGTCGGTGTGATACGGGGTCCGAACACCGGGGAGCTGTTTTTT. It specifies CASSSVGVIRGPNTGELFF. The chain combines TRBV7-9 with TRBJ2-2, with D perhaps matching TRBD2 (5 bases). The V gene lost 4 bases and the J gene lost 0 bases, with 21 bases spanning the gap. CDR3 length: 19 amino acids. Germline values: CDR1 SEHNR, CDR2 FQNEAQ (reference sequence).

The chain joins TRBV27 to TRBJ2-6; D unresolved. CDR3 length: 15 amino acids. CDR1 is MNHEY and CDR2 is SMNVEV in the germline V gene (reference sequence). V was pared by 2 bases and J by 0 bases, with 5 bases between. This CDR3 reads CASSLVDSGANVLTF. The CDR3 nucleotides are TGTGCCAGCAGTTTAGTAGACTCTGGGGCCAACGTCCTGACTTTC.

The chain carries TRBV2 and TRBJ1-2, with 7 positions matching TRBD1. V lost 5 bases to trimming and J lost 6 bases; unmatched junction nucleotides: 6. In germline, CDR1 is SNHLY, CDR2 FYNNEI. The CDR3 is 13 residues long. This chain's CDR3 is CASSPRDRHGYTF. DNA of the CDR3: TGTGCCAGCAGTCCGAGGGACAGACATGGCTACACCTTC.

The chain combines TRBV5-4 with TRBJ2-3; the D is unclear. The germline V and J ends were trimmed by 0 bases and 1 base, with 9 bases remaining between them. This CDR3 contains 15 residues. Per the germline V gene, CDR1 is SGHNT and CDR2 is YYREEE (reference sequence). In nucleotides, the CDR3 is TGTGCCAGCAGCTTGGATATTTCAGGCACAGATACGCAGTATTTT. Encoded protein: CASSLDISGTDTQYF. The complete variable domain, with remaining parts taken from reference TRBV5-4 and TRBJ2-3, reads ETGVTQSPTHLIKTRGQQVTLRCSSQSGHNTVSWYQQALGQGPQFIFQYYREEENGRGNFPPRFSGLQFPNYSSELNVNALELDDSALYLCASSLDISGTDTQYFGPGTRLTVL.

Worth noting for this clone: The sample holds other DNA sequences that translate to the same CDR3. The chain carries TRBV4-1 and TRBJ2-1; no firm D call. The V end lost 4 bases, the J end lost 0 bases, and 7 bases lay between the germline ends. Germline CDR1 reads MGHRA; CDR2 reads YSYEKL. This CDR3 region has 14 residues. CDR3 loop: CASSPASSYNEQFF. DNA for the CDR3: TGCGCCAGCAGCCCAGCCAGCTCCTACAATGAGCAGTTCTTC.

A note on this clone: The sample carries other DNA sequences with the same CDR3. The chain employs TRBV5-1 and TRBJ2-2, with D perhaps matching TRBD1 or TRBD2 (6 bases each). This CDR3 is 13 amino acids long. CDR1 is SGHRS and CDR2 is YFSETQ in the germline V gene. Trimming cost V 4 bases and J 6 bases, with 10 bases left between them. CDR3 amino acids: CASSLGGPGELFF. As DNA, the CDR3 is TGCGCCAGCAGCCTAGGGGGGCCCGGGGAGCTGTTTTTT.

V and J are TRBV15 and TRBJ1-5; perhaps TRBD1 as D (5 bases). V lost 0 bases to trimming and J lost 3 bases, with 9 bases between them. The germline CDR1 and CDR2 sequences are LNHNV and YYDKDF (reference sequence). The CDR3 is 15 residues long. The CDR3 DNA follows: TGTGCCACCAGCAGAGATCTGGGACCCAATCAGCCCCAGCATTTT. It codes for CATSRDLGPNQPQHF. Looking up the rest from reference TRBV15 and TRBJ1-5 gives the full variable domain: DAMVIQNPRYQVTQFGKPVTLSCSQTLNHNVMYWYQQKSSQAPKLLFHYYDKDFNNEADTPDNFQSRRPNTSFCFLDIRSPGLGDTAMYLCATSRDLGPNQPQHFGDGTRLSIL.

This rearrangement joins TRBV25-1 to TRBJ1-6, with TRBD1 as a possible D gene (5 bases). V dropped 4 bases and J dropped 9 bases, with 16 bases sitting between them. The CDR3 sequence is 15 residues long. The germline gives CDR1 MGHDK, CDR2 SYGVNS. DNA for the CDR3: TGTGCCAGCAGTGCCCTGGGGGGGTCCGGTTCACCCCTCCACTTT. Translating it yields CASSALGGSGSPLHF. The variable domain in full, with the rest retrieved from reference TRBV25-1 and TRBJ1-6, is EADIYQTPRYLVIGTGKKITLECSQTMGHDKMYWYQQDPGMELHLIHYSYGVNSTEKGDLSSESTVSRIRTEHFPLTLESARPSHTSQYLCASSALGGSGSPLHFGNGTRLTVT.

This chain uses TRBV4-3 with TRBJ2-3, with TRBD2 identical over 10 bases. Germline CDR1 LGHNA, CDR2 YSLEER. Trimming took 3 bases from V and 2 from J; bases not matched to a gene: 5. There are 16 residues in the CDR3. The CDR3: CASSHFSGRPTDTQYF. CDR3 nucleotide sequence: TGCGCCAGCAGCCATTTTAGCGGGAGGCCCACAGATACGCAGTATTTT.

In DNA, the CDR3 is TGTGCCAGCAGCGTAGGGACAGGGGGCCTAGAATATAGCAATCAGCCCCAGCATTTT. It is translated as CASSVGTGGLEYSNQPQHF. This chain joins TRBV7-9 and TRBJ1-5, with 12 bases identical to TRBD1. Germline CDR1 SEHNR, CDR2 FQNEAQ (reference sequence). V shed 5 bases, J shed 0 bases, and the junction held 11 bases outside the gene matches. CDR3 size: 19 residues.

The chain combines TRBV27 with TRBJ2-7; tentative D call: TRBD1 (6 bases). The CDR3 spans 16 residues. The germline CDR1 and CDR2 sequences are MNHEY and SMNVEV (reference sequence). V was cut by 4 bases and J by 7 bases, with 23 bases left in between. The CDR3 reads CASSSSPGQGLLEQYF. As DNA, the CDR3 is TGTGCCAGCAGTTCTTCTCCGGGACAAGGGTTATTGGAGCAGTACTTC.

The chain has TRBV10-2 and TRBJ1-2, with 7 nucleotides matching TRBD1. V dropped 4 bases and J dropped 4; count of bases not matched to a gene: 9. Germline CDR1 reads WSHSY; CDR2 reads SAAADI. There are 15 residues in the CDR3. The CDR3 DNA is TGCGCCAGCAGTGTTGGGACAGTCCCCCTCTATGGCTACACCTTC. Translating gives CASSVGTVPLYGYTF.